This TCR beta chain was documented in a study of shared clonotypes between healthy human individuals. Clones were read by immunoSEQ multiplex PCR, and TCRdb kept only the in-frame ones, dropping some. The table has more than 1.2 million clones, 98% seen once. This TCR derives from a man younger than 45 in good health. The sample taken for sequencing was naive CD4+ T cells sorted from blood. Subset in this sample: CD45RA+ positively selected.

As DNA, the CDR3 is TGCGCCAGCAGCTTGCTGTCAGGAGACACCGGGGAGCTGTTTTTT. Translating gives CASSLLSGDTGELFF. The chain is built from TRBV5-1 and TRBJ2-2; D remains ambiguous. Germline loops: CDR1 SGHRS, CDR2 YFSETQ. The CDR3 sequence is 15 residues long. V lost 1 base to trimming and J lost 3 bases, with 10 bases between them.